What follows describes a single T cell receptor (beta chain). Its cognate antigen has yet to be identified. No quality values exist for individual bases; no much larger clone is one base distant. This record belongs to a study of blood T cell repertoires in COVID-19 (TCRdb year 2020). For the study in its entirety: Samples from collaborators originated in the United States, Italy and Spain and spanned both the acute and convalescent phases of COVID-19. Samples were obtained from the ongoing ImmuneRACE study (first 160 participants) and from 1,200 or so subjects provided by 6 global collaborators. Subjects who had been exposed to COVID-19, were actively infected with it, or had recovered from it provided the deeply sampled blood TCRbeta repertoires that made up the dataset. The repertoires were released in a freely available public database intended as a resource for research on the immune response to SARS-CoV-2. HLA class I and class II types, where available, came from metadata supplied by the sample provider rather than from assay-based typing. The material from the prospective study consisted of cDNA or gDNA derived from T cells, B-cell-depleted T cells, or PBMCs. The sample metadata nearly always contained a de-identified subject ID, COVID-19 status, age in years and sex.

The collaborating institutions used their own protocols to collect whole blood in K2EDTA tubes. For TCRbeta analysis, collaborator samples were shipped as frozen whole blood, as isolated PBMCs, or as DNA extracted from either sample type. TCRbeta CDR3 regions were amplified from genomic DNA by means of the immunoSEQ Assay, a bias-controlled multiplex PCR. Per the authors' processing: The number of nucleated cells in each sample was estimated from the amplification of reference gene primers within the assay. To quantify the absolute abundance of each unique TCRbeta CDR3 rearrangement, sequence reads were collapsed and filtered. For each sample, productive Simpson clonality was calculated as the square root of Simpson's diversity index across productive rearrangements. TCRdb took over this immuneACCESS table, retaining in-frame rearrangements with V and J assigned. Such tables are incomplete; in checked studies, under half of the missing clones stem from an unresolved V gene, and the remainder is unexplained. V and J calls and clone size are those listed in that table; D and trimming were worked out from the DNA. The table for this sample lists about 74,000 clones; 70% to 90% of them were counted only once. The biggest ten clones account for 1.5% to 2% of the sample.

The research as a whole found: How much clinical and demographic metadata was included differed by source and by participant, and the metadata was provided uncurated.

The sequenced sample was peripheral blood. The receptor was isolated from a woman older than 75 with active or convalescent COVID-19.

The DNA reads TGCGCCAGCAGCTTTTCAGTAAACACTGAAGCTTTCTTT. The encoded protein is CASSFSVNTEAFF. This chain joins TRBV5-1 to TRBJ1-1, with no confidently assigned D gene. CDR1 SGHRS and CDR2 YFSETQ are derived from the germline V gene. The junction carries 7 bases between V and J, which are trimmed by 2 bases and 2 bases respectively. The CDR3 holds 13 amino acids from the cysteine to the phenylalanine. Of all the DNA, just the CDR3 is kept, 39 bases in frame from base 1.